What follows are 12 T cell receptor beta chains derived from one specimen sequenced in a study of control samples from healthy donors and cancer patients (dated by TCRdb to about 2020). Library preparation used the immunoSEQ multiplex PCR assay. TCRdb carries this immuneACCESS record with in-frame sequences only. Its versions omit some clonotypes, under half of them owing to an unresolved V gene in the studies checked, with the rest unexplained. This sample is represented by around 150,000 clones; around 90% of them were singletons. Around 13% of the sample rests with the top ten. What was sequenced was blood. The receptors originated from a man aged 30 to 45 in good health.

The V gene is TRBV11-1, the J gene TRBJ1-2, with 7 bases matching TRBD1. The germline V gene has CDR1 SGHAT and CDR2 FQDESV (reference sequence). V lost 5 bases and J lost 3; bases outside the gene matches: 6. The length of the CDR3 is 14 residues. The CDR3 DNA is TGTGCCAGCAGCACAGTGACAGGGTACTATGGCTACACCTTC. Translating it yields CASSTVTGYYGYTF.

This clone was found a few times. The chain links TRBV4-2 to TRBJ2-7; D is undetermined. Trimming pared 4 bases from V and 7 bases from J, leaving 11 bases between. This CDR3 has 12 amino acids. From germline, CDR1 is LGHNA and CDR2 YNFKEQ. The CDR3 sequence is CASSPEKGEQYF. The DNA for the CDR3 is TGTGCCAGCAGCCCGGAGAAAGGTGAGCAGTACTTC.

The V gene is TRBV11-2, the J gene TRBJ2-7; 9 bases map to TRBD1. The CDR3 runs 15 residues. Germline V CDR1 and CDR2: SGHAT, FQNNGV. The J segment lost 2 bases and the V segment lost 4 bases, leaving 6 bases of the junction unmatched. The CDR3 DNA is TGTGCCAGCAGCTCGGGACAGGGCCCTACCTACGAGCAGTACTTC. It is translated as CASSSGQGPTYEQYF.

The CDR3 spells CASSLWGALNTEAFF. The CDR3, as DNA: TGTGCCAGCAGCTTATGGGGGGCTTTGAACACTGAAGCTTTCTTT. The chain has TRBV7-2 and TRBJ1-1, with a weak D call TRBD1 (6 bases). This CDR3 contains 15 residues. Germline V lookup: CDR1 SGHTA, CDR2 FQGNSA. Trimming removed 2 bases at V and 0 bases at J, with 10 bases between.

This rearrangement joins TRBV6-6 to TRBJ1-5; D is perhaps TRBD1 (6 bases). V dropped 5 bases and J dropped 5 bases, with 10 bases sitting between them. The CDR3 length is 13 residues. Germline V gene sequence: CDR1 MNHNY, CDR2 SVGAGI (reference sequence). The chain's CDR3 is CASSPDRDQPQHF. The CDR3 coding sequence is TGTGCCAGCAGTCCGGACAGAGATCAGCCCCAGCATTTT.

CDR3 bases: TGTGCCAGCAGCTTAGCATCCGTCCAGGAGAAGACTGAAGCTTTCTTT. It specifies CASSLASVQEKTEAFF. The V call is TRBV11-2, the J call TRBJ1-1, with D hard to call. This CDR3 spans 16 amino acids. Trimming shortened V by 1 base and J by 5 bases, and 17 bases separated the two germline ends. Per germline, CDR1 SGHAT and CDR2 FQNNGV.

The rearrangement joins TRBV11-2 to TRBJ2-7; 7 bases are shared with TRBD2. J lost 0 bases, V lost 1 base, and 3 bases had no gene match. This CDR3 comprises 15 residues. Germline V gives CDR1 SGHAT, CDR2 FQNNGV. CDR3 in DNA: TGTGCCAGCAGCTTAGCGGGGGGTGCCTCCTACGAGCAGTACTTC. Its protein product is CASSLAGGASYEQYF.

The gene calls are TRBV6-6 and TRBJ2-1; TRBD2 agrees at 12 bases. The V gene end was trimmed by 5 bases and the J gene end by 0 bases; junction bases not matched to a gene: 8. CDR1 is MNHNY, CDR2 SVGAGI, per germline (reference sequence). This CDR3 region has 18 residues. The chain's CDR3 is CASSLGLAGTGSYNEQFF. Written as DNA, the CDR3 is TGTGCCAGCAGTCTTGGACTAGCGGGAACCGGCTCCTACAATGAGCAGTTCTTC.

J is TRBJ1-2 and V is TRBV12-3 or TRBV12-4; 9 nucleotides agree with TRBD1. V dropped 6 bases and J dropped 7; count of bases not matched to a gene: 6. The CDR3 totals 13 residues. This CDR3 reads CASRLDRGGGYTF. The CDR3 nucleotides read TGTGCCAGCAGGTTGGACAGGGGCGGTGGCTACACCTTC.

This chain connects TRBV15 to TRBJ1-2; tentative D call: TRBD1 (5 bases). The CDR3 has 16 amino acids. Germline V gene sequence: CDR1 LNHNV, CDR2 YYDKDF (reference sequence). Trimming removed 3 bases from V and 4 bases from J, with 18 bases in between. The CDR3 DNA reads TGTGCCACCAGCAGGGTTAACAGGAGTCGTAGCTATGGCTACACCTTC. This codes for CATSRVNRSRSYGYTF.

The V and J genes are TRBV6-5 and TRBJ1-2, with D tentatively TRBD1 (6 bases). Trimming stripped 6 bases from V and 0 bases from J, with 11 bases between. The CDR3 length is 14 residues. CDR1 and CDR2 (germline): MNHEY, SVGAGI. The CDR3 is CASRDSRSNYGYTF. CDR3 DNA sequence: TGTGCCAGCAGGGACAGCCGATCTAACTATGGCTACACCTTC.

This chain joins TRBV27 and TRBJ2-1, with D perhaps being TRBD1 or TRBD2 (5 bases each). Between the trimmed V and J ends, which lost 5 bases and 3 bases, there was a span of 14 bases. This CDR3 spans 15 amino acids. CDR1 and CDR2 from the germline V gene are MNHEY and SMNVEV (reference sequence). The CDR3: CASSPGAALYNEQFF. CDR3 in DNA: TGTGCCAGCAGTCCCGGGGCCGCGCTCTACAATGAGCAGTTCTTC.